The T cell receptor beta chain described here comes from a study of vaccination effects on CD4 cells after COVID-19. On the study more broadly: Each participant was given two doses of one vaccine (BNT162b2 or mRNA-1273). General study points: The study, lacking early post-infection timepoints, had few convalescent patients.

Peptide-pool stimulation followed by sequencing identified expanded antigen-specific CD4+ clonotypes in the ViraFEST assay. Upon completion of more than eight days in culture, CD4+ T cells were isolated. Each vaccine recipient was nucleocapsid antibody negative and had no prior SARS-CoV-2 infection. Replacing half the medium with IL-2 medium was done on days 3 and 7. Clones were read by immunoSEQ multiplex PCR, and TCRdb kept only the in-frame ones, dropping some. The table includes about 68,000 clones, over 70% detected once. With regard to this clone: The target antigen is unknown.

The CDR3 has 15 residues. Per the germline V gene, CDR1 is SGHDT and CDR2 is YYEEEE. Trimming took off 2 bases at V and 2 bases at J, with 11 bases between the two ends. This chain joins TRBV5-6 and TRBJ1-3; D unclear. The source was CD4+ T cells from PBMCs cultured with SARS-CoV-2 spike peptides, collected before COVID-19 vaccination. The clonotype was recovered from a human donor who received a COVID-19 vaccine. The DNA for the CDR3 is TGTGCCAGCAGCTTTTCCCCGGGTGCTGGAAACACCATATATTTT. This encodes CASSFSPGAGNTIYF.